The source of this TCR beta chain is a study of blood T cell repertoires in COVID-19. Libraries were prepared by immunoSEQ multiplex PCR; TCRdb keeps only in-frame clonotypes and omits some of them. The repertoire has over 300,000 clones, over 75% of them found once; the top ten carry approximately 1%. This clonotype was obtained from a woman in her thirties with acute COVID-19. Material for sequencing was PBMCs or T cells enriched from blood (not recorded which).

CDR3 sequence (DNA): TGTGCCAGCAGCGTAGTGGGCAGGGATACTGAAGCTTTCTTT. Residues: CASSVVGRDTEAFF. This chain joins TRBV9 and TRBJ1-1; the D gene is possibly TRBD1 (5 bases). The germline V gene has CDR1 SGDLS and CDR2 YYNGEE. Trimming cost V 0 bases and J 5 bases, with 11 bases left between them. The CDR3 runs 14 residues.